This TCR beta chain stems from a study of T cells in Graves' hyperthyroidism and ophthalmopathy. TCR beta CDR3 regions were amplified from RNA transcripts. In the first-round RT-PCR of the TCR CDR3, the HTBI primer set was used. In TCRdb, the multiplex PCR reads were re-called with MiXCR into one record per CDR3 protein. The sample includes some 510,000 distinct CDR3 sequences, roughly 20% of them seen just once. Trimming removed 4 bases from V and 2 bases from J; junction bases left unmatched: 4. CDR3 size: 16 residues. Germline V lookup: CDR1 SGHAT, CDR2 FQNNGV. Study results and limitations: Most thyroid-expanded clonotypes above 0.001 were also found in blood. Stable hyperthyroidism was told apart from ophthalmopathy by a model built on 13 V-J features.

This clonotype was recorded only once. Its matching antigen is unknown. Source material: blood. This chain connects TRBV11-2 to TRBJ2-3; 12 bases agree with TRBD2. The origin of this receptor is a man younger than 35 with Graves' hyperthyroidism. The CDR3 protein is CASSSRLAGATDTQYF. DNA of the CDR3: TGTGCCAGCAGCTCTCGACTAGCGGGGGCCACAGATACGCAGTATTTT.